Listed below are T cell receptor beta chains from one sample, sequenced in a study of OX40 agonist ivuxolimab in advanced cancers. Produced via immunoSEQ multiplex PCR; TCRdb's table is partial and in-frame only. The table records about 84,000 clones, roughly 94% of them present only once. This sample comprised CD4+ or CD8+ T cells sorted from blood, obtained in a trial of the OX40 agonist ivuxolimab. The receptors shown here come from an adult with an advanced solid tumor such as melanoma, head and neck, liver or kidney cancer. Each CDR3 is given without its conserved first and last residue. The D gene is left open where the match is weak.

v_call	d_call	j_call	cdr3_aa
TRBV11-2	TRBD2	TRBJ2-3	ASSLDSGLAGGGTDTQY
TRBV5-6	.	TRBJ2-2	ASSLGGTGELF
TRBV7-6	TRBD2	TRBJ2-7	ASSLEASGSNYEQY
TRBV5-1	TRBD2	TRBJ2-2	ASSSLAGEPGELF
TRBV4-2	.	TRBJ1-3	ATLITGNLGNTIY
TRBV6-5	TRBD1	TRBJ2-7	ASKTGLTYEQY
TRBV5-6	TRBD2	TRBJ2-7	ASSSITGGIASYEQY
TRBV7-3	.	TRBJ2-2	ASSLRSTGELF
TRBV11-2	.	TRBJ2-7	ASSLFGGAYEQY
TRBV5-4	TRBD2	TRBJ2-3	ASSLTWTSGISTDTQY
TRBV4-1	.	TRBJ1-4	ASSQQRVDTDNEKLF
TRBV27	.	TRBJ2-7	ASSPGRVGEQY
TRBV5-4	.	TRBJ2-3	ASSSLYTGDTQY
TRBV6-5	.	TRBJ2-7	ASRSPGHSEQY
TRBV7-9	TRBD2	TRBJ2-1	ASSLPLAGGMGYNEQF
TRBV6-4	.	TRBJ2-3	ASSDSPGKLGADTQY
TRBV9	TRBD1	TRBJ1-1	ASSVPGQGDTEAF
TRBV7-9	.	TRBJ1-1	ASSAQSAF
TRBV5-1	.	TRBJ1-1	ASSLGQGGTEAF
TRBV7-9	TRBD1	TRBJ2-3	ASSLRTGEVADTQY
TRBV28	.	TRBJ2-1	ASTFGLFGSGNEQF
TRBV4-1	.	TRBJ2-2	ASSQVGGLAGELF
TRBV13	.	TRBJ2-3	ASSVEKYAQY
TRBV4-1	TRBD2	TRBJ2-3	ASSQVETSGSATDTQY